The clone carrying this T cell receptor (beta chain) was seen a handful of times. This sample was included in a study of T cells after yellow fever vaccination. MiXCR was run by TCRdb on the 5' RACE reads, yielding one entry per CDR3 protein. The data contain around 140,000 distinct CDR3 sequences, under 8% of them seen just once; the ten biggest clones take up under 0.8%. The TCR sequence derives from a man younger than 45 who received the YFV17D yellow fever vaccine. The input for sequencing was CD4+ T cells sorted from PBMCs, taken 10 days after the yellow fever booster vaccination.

This CDR3 reads CASSRFQGVNRPPENNEQFF. The CDR3 DNA is TGTGCCAGCAGCAGATTCCAGGGGGTTAACCGCCCGCCCGAGAACAATGAGCAGTTCTTC. The chain carries TRBV7-6 and TRBJ2-1; 7 bases fit TRBD1. The V segment lost 5 bases and the J segment 5 bases; nucleotides outside the gene matches: 24. The CDR3 has 20 residues. Looked up from germline, CDR1 is SGHVS and CDR2 is FNYEAQ. Supplemented by reference TRBV7-6 and TRBJ2-1, the full variable domain reads GAGVSQSPRYKVTKRGQDVALRCDPISGHVSLYWYRQALGQGPEFLTYFNYEAQQDKSGLPNDRFSAERPEGSISTLTIQRTEQRDSAMYRCASSRFQGVNRPPENNEQFFGPGTRLTVL.